Below, one T cell receptor (beta chain) is given with its context. In its sample, this clonotype was seen once. Its antigen remains unidentified. Qualities for individual bases were not recorded, and no much larger clone is one base off. Single-read evidence is weak. The data belong to a study of response to subunit inactivated influenza vaccine (dated by TCRdb to the late 2010s). For the wider study: Deep quantitative profiling of the T cell receptor repertoire was used in the study to follow responses to a trivalent subunit inactivated influenza vaccine.

Libraries came from RT-PCR. Reads for this sample came from an Illumina HiSeq 2500. TCRdb ran its own pipeline on the public reads, namely fastp trimming at Q25 and MiXCR clone calling, and kept in-frame beta chains. Every distinct CDR3 protein forms one entry, paired with its most common genes and DNA. In this sample the table shows some 540,000 distinct CDR3 sequences, roughly 25% of which occur a single time. Clones ranked in the top ten supply around 2.8% of the sample. Results and caveats for the whole study, not just this receptor: The authors suggested that each seasonal influenza vaccination may recruit only a limited number of new T cells.

V is reduced by 7 bases and J by 13 bases, leaving a spacing of 17 bases between them. The CDR3 runs 12 amino acids, cysteine and phenylalanine included. Here the CDR3 DNA is all that survives: 36 bases in frame from base 1. These records were also assigned to another study, of T cells expressing NK-cell markers. Reported in the second study: TCR beta cDNA libraries were made by 5'RACE template switching that added a universal primer site and unique molecular identifiers. In sorted CD3+CD56+NKG2C+, CD3+CD56+NKG2C- and CD3+CD56-NKG2C+ T-cell subsets from eight donors, TCR beta-chain repertoires were profiled. Of the eight sequenced donors, seven were found to be HCMV-seropositive and one was found to be HCMV-seronegative. In several experiments an anti-gammadeltaTCR antibody was added to restrict sorting to alphabetaTCR-expressing T cells. For about 6 donors, the dominant CD3+CD56+NKG2C+ clonotypes were among the top 10 CD8+ clonotypes and accounted for roughly 1.0-7.5% of CD8+ T cells. Those dominant clonotypes were again the most abundant among CD3+CD56-NKG2C+ cells in a few donors, at about 25-60.1%. It remained unclear whether the expanded NKG2C-expressing T cell clones were specific for HCMV antigens. The eight sequenced donors were randomly selected healthy volunteers, three men and five women. To determine HCMV serostatus, a commercial ELISA kit was used to detect HCMV-specific IgG in serum. Ficoll density gradient centrifugation was used to isolate peripheral blood mononuclear cells from blood. Using Miltenyi isolation kits, CD4+ and CD8+ T cells were isolated from PBMC through magnetic immunoseparation. cDNA synthesis was primed from the TCR beta constant segment and was followed by two successive PCR amplification steps. Sequencing of the libraries produced 2 x 150 bp reads on Illumina HiSeq 2000/2500, MiSeq or NextSeq. MIGEC was used to demultiplex reads and group the reads by UMI, and MiTCR was used to assemble and quantify clonotypes. Only TCR cDNA sequences supported by at least two reads were kept to exclude erroneous sequences. Downstream repertoire analysis used the tcR package, and clonotypes were matched across fractions by CDR3 nucleotide sequence plus V segment. VDJmatch was used to annotate antigen specificity against VDJdb, with one amino acid substitution in CDR3 allowed.

The specimen was CD4+ T cells sorted from PBMCs, collected roughly 12 days after vaccination. This TCR was sampled from a man aged 50-60 years who received an inactivated influenza vaccine. Donor details come from another sample of the same person, matched by shared clones. The V gene is TRBV12-3 or TRBV12-4 and the J gene is TRBJ2-1; 5 matching bases give a weak D call of TRBD2. The sequenced DNA is TGTGCCAGCACCATCGCCGGGTCTAGCCAGTTCTTC. Protein translation: CASTIAGSSQFF.